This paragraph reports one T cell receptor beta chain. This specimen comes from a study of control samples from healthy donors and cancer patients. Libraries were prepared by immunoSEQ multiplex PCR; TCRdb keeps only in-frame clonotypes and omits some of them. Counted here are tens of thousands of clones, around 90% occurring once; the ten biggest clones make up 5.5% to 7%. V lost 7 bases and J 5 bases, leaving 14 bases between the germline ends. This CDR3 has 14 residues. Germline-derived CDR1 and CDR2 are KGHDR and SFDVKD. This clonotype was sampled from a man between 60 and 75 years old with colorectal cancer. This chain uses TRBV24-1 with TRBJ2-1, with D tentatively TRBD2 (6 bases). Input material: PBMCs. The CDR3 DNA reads TGTGCCACCAGAGGCTCTAGCGCGAACAATGAGCAGTTCTTC. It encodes CATRGSSANNEQFF.